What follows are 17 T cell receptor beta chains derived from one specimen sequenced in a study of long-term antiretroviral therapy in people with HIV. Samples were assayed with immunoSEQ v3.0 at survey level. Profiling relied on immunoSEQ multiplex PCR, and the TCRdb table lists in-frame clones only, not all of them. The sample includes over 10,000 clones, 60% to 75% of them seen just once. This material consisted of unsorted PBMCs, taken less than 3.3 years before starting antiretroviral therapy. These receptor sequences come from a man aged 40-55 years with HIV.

The CDR3 sequence is CATSSETTQDRVYQPQHF. The CDR3 coding sequence is TGTGCCACCAGCAGCGAGACTACTCAGGACAGGGTGTACCAGCCCCAGCATTTT. This rearrangement joins TRBV15 to TRBJ1-5, with 8 bases that match TRBD1. Germline CDR1 reads LNHNV; CDR2 reads YYDKDF (reference sequence). The CDR3 is 18 residues long. V dropped 3 bases and J dropped 7; count of bases not matched to a gene: 17.

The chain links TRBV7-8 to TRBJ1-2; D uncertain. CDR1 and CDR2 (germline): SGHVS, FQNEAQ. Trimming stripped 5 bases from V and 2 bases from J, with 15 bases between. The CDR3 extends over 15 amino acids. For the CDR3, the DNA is TGTGCCAGCAGCACGGGTGAACAAGGGAACTATGGCTACACCTTC. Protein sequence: CASSTGEQGNYGYTF.

The CDR3 region is CASRDSDRGGTEAFF. CDR3 DNA sequence: TGTGCCAGCAGGGATTCAGACAGGGGTGGGACTGAAGCTTTCTTT. The gene calls are TRBV6-4 and TRBJ1-1; TRBD1 agrees at 8 bases. The CDR3 length is 15 residues. V dropped 6 bases and J dropped 5; count of bases not matched to a gene: 11. From germline, CDR1 is MRHNA and CDR2 SNTAGT.

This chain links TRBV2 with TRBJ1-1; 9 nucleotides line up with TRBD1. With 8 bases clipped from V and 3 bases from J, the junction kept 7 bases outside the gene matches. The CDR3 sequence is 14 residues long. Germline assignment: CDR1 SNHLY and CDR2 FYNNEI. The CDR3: CASGLDRGDTEAFF. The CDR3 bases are TGTGCCAGCGGACTCGACAGGGGGGACACTGAAGCTTTCTTT.

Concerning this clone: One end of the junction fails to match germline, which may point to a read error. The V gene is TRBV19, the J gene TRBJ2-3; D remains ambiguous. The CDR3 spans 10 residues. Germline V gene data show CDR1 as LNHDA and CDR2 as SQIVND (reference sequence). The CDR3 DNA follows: TGTGCCAGTAGTATAGAAGCCCGAGATTTT. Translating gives CASSIEARDF. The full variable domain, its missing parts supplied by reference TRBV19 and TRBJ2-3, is DGGITQSPKYLFRKEGQNVTLSCEQNLNHDAMYWYRQDPGQGLRLIYYSQIVNDFQKGDIAEGYSVSREKKESFPLTVTSAQKNPTAFYLCASSIEARDFGPGTRLTVL.

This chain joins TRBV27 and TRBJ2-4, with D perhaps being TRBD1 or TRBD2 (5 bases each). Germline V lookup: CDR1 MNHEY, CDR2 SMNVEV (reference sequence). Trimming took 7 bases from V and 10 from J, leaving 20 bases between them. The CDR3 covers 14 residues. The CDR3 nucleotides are TGTGCCAGCACTTCAGGCTCCGGGACGGTGATTCAGTACTTC. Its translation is CASTSGSGTVIQYF.

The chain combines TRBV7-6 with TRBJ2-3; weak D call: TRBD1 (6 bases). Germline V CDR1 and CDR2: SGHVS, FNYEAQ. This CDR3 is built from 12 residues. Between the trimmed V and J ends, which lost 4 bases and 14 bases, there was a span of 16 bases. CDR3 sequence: CASSSLGAQGYF. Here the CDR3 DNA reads TGTGCCAGCAGCTCGTTGGGGGCCCAAGGGTATTTT.

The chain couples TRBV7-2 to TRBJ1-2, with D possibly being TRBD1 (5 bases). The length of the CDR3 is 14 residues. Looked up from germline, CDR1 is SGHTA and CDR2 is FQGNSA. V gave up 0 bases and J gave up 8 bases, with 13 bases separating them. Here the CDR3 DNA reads TGTGCCAGCAGCTTAGCATTCGGGGCCAGAGGCTACACCTTC. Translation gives CASSLAFGARGYTF.

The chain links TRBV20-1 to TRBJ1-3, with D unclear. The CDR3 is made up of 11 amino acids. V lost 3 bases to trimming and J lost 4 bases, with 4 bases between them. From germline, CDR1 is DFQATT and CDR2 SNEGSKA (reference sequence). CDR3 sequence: CSARGGNTIYF. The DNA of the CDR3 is TGCAGTGCTAGGGGGGGAAACACCATATATTTT.

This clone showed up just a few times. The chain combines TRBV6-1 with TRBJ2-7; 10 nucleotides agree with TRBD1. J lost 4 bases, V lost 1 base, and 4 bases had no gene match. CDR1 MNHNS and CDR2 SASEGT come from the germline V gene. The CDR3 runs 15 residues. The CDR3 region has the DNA TGTGCCAGCAGTGAAGGGACAGGGGGATCTTACGAGCAGTACTTC. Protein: CASSEGTGGSYEQYF.

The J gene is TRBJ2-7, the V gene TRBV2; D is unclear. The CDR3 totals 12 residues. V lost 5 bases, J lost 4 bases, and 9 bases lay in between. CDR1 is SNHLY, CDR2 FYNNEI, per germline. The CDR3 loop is CASSSGRYEQYF. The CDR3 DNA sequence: TGTGCCAGCAGTTCTGGGCGTTACGAGCAGTACTTC.

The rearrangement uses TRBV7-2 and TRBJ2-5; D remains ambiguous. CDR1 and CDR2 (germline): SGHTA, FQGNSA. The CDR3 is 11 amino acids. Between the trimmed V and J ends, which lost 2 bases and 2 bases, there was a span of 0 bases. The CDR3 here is CASSLQETQYF. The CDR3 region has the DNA TGTGCCAGCAGCTTACAAGAGACCCAGTACTTC.

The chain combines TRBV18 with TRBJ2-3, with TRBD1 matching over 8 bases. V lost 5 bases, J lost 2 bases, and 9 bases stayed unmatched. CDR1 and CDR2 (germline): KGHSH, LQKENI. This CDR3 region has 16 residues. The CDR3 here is CASSTRDRSFTDTQYF. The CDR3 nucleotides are TGTGCCAGCTCAACCCGGGACAGGAGTTTCACAGATACGCAGTATTTT.

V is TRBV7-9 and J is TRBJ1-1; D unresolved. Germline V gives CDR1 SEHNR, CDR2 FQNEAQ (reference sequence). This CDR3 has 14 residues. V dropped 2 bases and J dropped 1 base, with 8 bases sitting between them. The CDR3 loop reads CASSLRETNTEAFF. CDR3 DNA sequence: TGTGCCAGCAGCTTAAGGGAAACGAACACTGAAGCTTTCTTT.

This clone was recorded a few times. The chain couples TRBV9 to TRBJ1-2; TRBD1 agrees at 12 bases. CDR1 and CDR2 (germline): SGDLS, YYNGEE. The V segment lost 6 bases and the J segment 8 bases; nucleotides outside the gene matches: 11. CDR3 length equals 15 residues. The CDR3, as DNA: TGTGCCAGCACCACCCACCCAGGGACAGGGGGCGGCTACACCTTC. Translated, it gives CASTTHPGTGGGYTF. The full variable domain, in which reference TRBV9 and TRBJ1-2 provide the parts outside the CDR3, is DSGVTQTPKHLITATGQRVTLRCSPRSGDLSVYWYQQSLDQGLQFLIQYYNGEERAKGNILERFSAQQFPDLHSELNLSSLELGDSALYFCASTTHPGTGGGYTFGSGTRLTVV.

The CDR3 nucleotides are TGTGCCAGCAGCTTAGAGCGCAATGAGCAGTTCTTC. It encodes CASSLERNEQFF. The chain joins TRBV7-2 to TRBJ2-1; no reliable D call. The CDR3 contains 12 residues. Trimming shortened V by 1 base and J by 6 bases, and 4 bases separated the two germline ends. In germline, CDR1 is SGHTA, CDR2 FQGNSA.

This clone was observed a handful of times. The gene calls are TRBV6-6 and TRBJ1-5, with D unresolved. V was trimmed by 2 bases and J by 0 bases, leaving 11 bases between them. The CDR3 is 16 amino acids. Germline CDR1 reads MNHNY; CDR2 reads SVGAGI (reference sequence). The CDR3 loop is CASSYNSGYSNQPQHF. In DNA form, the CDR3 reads TGTGCCAGCAGTTACAACAGTGGGTATAGCAATCAGCCCCAGCATTTT.